The 31 T cell receptor beta chains below were found in one sample sequenced in a study of blood T cells in healthy people across ages. The use of a sample-barcoded 5' primer and a J-beta primer mix characterized a second PCR of 7 to 11 cycles. TCRdb analysed the 5' RACE reads with MiXCR anew, one entry per CDR3 protein. The table lists 750,000 to 950,000 distinct CDR3 sequences, approximately 24% of them singletons. The sample was also reused in another study, on T cells of mothers and their children.

The sequenced sample consisted of blood. The receptors come from a boy between 5 and 17 years old in good health.

The V call is TRBV20-1, the J call TRBJ2-7, with D unclear. V gave up 0 bases and J gave up 1 base, with 10 bases separating them. Germline V lookup: CDR1 DFQATT, CDR2 SNEGSKA (reference sequence). The CDR3 consists of 14 residues. The chain's CDR3 is CSAREAAVSYEQYF. Here the CDR3 DNA reads TGCAGTGCTAGAGAGGCGGCGGTTTCCTACGAGCAGTACTTC.

The chain combines TRBV30 with TRBJ2-5; possible D gene TRBD1, 5 bases. Germline CDR1 reads GTSNPN; CDR2 reads SVGIG (reference sequence). With 1 base removed from V and 5 bases from J, the gap between germline ends came to 14 bases. The CDR3 extends over 14 amino acids. Here the CDR3 DNA reads TGTGCCTGGAGTGCCCCCAGGGTCGGGGAGACCCAGTACTTC. Its translation is CAWSAPRVGETQYF. The full variable domain, rest sourced from reference TRBV30 and TRBJ2-5, is SQTIHQWPATLVQPVGSPLSLECTVEGTSNPNLYWYRQAAGRGLQLLFYSVGIGQISSEVPQNLSASRPQDRQFILSSKKLLLSDSGFYLCAWSAPRVGETQYFGPGTRLLVL.

This clonotype appeared a few times. This chain connects TRBV5-1 to TRBJ2-3; 7 nucleotides agree with TRBD1. The trim removed 1 base at V and 1 base at J, leaving 3 bases unmatched. The CDR3 runs to 15 residues. Germline CDR1 and CDR2: SGHRS and YFSETQ. The chain's CDR3 is CASSLTGVGTDTQYF. DNA for the CDR3: TGCGCCAGCAGCTTGACAGGGGTTGGCACAGATACGCAGTATTTT.

This clonotype turned up a few times. The J gene is TRBJ1-6, the V gene TRBV19; the match to TRBD1 covers 9 bases. Trimming at V came to 10 bases and at J to 7 bases, leaving 8 bases not matched to a gene. Germline values: CDR1 LNHDA, CDR2 SQIVND (reference sequence). The CDR3 contains 14 residues. The CDR3 nucleotides are TGTGCCACTCACCGGGGGACAGGGAATTCACCCCTCCACTTT. Amino acids: CATHRGTGNSPLHF.

This clonotype was observed once. The V gene is TRBV20-1, the J gene TRBJ2-5, with TRBD2 matching over 11 bases. The DNA end is more similar to TRBJ2-7, so the J call may be wrong. The V gene's germline CDR1 is DFQATT and CDR2 SNEGSKA (reference sequence). CDR3 length: 14 amino acids. CDR3 amino acids: CSARDSGGANEQYF. The DNA of the CDR3 is TGCAGTGCTAGAGATAGCGGGGGGGCCAACGAGCAGTACTTC.

Remarks on this clonotype: Germline and junction disagree at one end, which may indicate a read error. The chain is built from TRBV6-5 and TRBJ2-5; 7 bases agree with TRBD1. The CDR3 extends over 14 amino acids. CDR1 and CDR2 from the germline V gene are MNHEY and SVGAGI. Written as DNA, the CDR3 is TGCGCCAGCAGCTACTCGACAGGGAAGGAGACCCAGTACTTC. Encoded protein: CASSYSTGKETQYF.

This clonotype was seen at least ten times. J is TRBJ2-1 and V is TRBV2; no clear D gene. From germline, CDR1 is SNHLY and CDR2 FYNNEI. There are 14 residues in the CDR3. V shed 2 bases and J shed 7 bases, with 12 bases lying between them. For the CDR3, the DNA is TGTGCCAGCAGTGAACTGACTCCTCGTAATGAGCAGTTCTTC. Encoded protein: CASSELTPRNEQFF.

A few counts support this clonotype. Germline is not matched at one junction end, which may reflect a read error. The rearrangement links TRBV7-2 to TRBJ1-4, with 11 bases matching TRBD1. Looked up from germline, CDR1 is SGHTA and CDR2 is FQGNSA. The CDR3 consists of 16 residues. This CDR3 is CASSPGQGATNEKPFF. CDR3 in DNA: TGTGCCAGCAGCCCTGGACAGGGGGCCACTAATGAAAAACCGTTTTTT.

The chain links TRBV20-1 to TRBJ1-2, with D unclear. Trimming took 1 base from V and 5 from J, leaving 5 bases between them. The CDR3 loop spans 11 amino acids. Per germline, CDR1 DFQATT and CDR2 SNEGSKA (reference sequence). The CDR3 region has the DNA TGCAGTGCTAGAGGGGAGTATGGCTACACCTTC. Amino acids: CSARGEYGYTF.

The table lists this clonotype with a few counts. The chain couples TRBV6-2 or TRBV6-3 to TRBJ2-5; 7 bases line up with TRBD1. This CDR3 contains 15 residues. V trimming: 6 bases; J trimming: 2 bases; junction bases outside the gene matches: 9. Germline values: CDR1 MNHEY, CDR2 SVGEGT. The CDR3, as DNA: TGTGCCAGCAGAAATACCGACAGGGTTCAAGAGACCCAGTACTTC. It encodes CASRNTDRVQETQYF.

The table lists this clonotype with a few counts. The chain links TRBV7-8 to TRBJ2-1, with unresolved D. The J call may be incorrect, as the DNA end agrees better with TRBJ2-7. The CDR3 covers 12 residues. Germline-derived CDR1 and CDR2 are SGHVS and FQNEAQ. CDR3 in DNA: TGTGCCAGCAGCTTAGAGGTGAGAGAGCAGTACTTC. Protein product: CASSLEVREQYF.

The chain employs TRBV12-3 or TRBV12-4 and TRBJ1-2, with D maybe TRBD1 (6 bases). Between the trimmed V and J ends, which lost 6 bases and 2 bases, there was a span of 13 bases. The CDR3 extends over 14 amino acids. The CDR3 DNA follows: TGTGCCAGCAGCCGGGGGCTGATCAACTATGGCTACACCTTC. Protein sequence: CASSRGLINYGYTF.

This sequence joins TRBV12-3 or TRBV12-4 and TRBJ1-6; TRBD1 might be the D (6 bases). The CDR3 is 17 amino acids. The V end was cut by 6 bases, the J end by 7 bases, with 22 bases between. DNA of the CDR3: TGTGCCAGCAGAGCGCGGTCAACAGGGTTCAACAATTCACCCCTCCACTTT. Protein sequence: CASRARSTGFNNSPLHF.

The genes are TRBV28 and TRBJ1-2; D is ambiguous. The CDR3 has 15 amino acids. Trimming shortened V by 0 bases and J by 3 bases, and 11 bases separated the two germline ends. From germline, CDR1 is MDHEN and CDR2 SYDVKM. CDR3 coding DNA: TGTGCCAGCAGTTTATGGGCTGACGTCCACTATGGCTACACCTTC. This translates into CASSLWADVHYGYTF.

Ten or more counts support this clonotype. The chain combines TRBV5-1 with TRBJ2-6; D may be TRBD1 (5 bases). CDR3 size: 19 residues. The ends were cut back, 0 bases at V and 0 bases at J, with 16 bases in the middle. CDR1 SGHRS and CDR2 YFSETQ come from the germline V gene. CDR3 DNA sequence: TGCGCCAGCAGCTTGGCATTGTTAGGGGCCACCTCTGGGGCCAACGTCCTGACTTTC. This translates into CASSLALLGATSGANVLTF.

This clonotype has only a few counts. V and J are TRBV12-3 or TRBV12-4 and TRBJ1-1, with D possibly matching TRBD1 (5 bases). The CDR3 runs to 15 residues. Trimming cost V 4 bases and J 2 bases, with 14 bases left between them. The CDR3 DNA is TGTGCCAGCAGTTCGAAGGGACGGCGTAACACTGAAGCTTTCTTT. Translating it yields CASSSKGRRNTEAFF.

The rearrangement links TRBV18 to TRBJ2-5, with D unresolved. V was shortened by 2 bases and J by 0 bases, with 4 bases between the two germline ends. The V gene's germline CDR1 is KGHSH and CDR2 LQKENI. CDR3 length equals 13 residues. The CDR3 reads CASSPSDQETQYF. DNA of the CDR3: TGTGCCAGCTCACCAAGCGACCAAGAGACCCAGTACTTC.

The table lists this clonotype with a few counts. This chain connects TRBV7-9 to TRBJ2-1; TRBD1 might be the D (6 bases). CDR3 size: 16 residues. V lost 7 bases, J lost 3 bases, and 19 bases lay in between. Germline CDR1 SEHNR, CDR2 FQNEAQ (reference sequence). The CDR3 DNA is TGTGCCAGCACCCCTATAGGGGGAGCGGTCTACAATGAGCAGTTCTTC. Amino acids: CASTPIGGAVYNEQFF.

This clonotype has only a few counts. J is TRBJ1-2 and V is TRBV6-5; D is undetermined. The germline V and J ends were trimmed by 2 bases and 0 bases, with 7 bases remaining between them. The CDR3 has 14 residues. Germline CDR1 is MNHEY and CDR2 is SVGAGI. In nucleotides, the CDR3 is TGTGCCAGCAGTTACAGTCGACCTAACTATGGCTACACCTTC. Residues: CASSYSRPNYGYTF.

This clonotype has only a few counts. The chain couples TRBV7-9 to TRBJ2-7, with D tentatively TRBD1 (6 bases). Germline CDR1 reads SEHNR; CDR2 reads FQNEAQ (reference sequence). The CDR3 is made up of 14 amino acids. V was clipped by 5 bases and J by 2 bases, with 13 bases between them. The CDR3 sequence is CASSPVGQPYEQYF. The CDR3 region has the DNA TGTGCCAGCAGCCCCGTCGGACAGCCCTACGAGCAGTACTTC.

This clonotype occurred a few times. The rearrangement links TRBV20-1 to TRBJ2-7; the D gene is possibly TRBD1 (5 bases). Germline CDR1 reads DFQATT; CDR2 reads SNEGSKA (reference sequence). V lost 3 bases and J 5 bases, leaving 17 bases between the germline ends. The CDR3 spans 14 residues. The CDR3 DNA reads as TGCAGTGCTAGTAGGACCCAGGGTGGAAACGAGCAGTACTTC. As protein: CSASRTQGGNEQYF.

The chain combines TRBV7-9 with TRBJ2-5, with 9 bases identical to TRBD1. Trimming cost V 4 bases and J 5 bases; bases outside gene matches: 8. This CDR3 is built from 15 residues. The germline V gene encodes CDR1 SEHNR and CDR2 FQNEAQ (reference sequence). The CDR3, as DNA: TGTGCCAGCAGCTACCCGGGACAGGGCATGGAGACCCAGTACTTC. It translates to CASSYPGQGMETQYF.

This clonotype turned up a few times. The V and J genes are TRBV28 and TRBJ2-1; weak D call: TRBD1 (6 bases). Trimming pared 6 bases from V and 7 bases from J, leaving 10 bases between. This CDR3 has 12 residues. The germline V gene has CDR1 MDHEN and CDR2 SYDVKM. CDR3: CASSKGENEQFF. The CDR3 DNA reads TGTGCCAGCAGCAAGGGGGAGAATGAGCAGTTCTTC.

The rearrangement links TRBV18 to TRBJ1-3, with TRBD1 identical over 7 bases. This CDR3 is built from 16 residues. Germline values: CDR1 KGHSH, CDR2 LQKENI. V lost 3 bases, J lost 0 bases, and 5 bases stayed unmatched. For the CDR3, the DNA is TGTGCCAGCTCACCTGGGACAGCCCTCTCTGGAAACACCATATATTTT. It translates to CASSPGTALSGNTIYF. Filled out from reference TRBV18 and TRBJ1-3, the complete variable domain reads NAGVMQNPRHLVRRRGQEARLRCSPMKGHSHVYWYRQLPEEGLKFMVYLQKENIIDESGMPKERFSAEFPKEGPSILRIQQVVRGDSAAYFCASSPGTALSGNTIYFGEGSWLTVV.

A remark on this clonotype: A much larger clone is a single base away; this may be a read error. The CDR3 region has the DNA TGTGCCAGCAGCATAGTCGCGACTAGCGGGGGTGGCTCTGAGCAGTTCTTC. Translated, it gives CASSIVATSGGGSEQFF. The chain combines TRBV7-2 with TRBJ2-5, with TRBD2 identical over 12 bases. The J call is in doubt because the DNA end fits TRBJ2-1 better. This CDR3 has 17 amino acids. Per germline, CDR1 SGHTA and CDR2 FQGNSA.

The J gene is TRBJ2-1, the V gene TRBV7-2, with 12 positions matching TRBD2. There are 17 residues in the CDR3. V gave up 2 bases and J gave up 10 bases; unmatched junction bases: 12. Germline CDR1 is SGHTA and CDR2 is FQGNSA. Here the CDR3 reads CASSLTGASGGAGEQFF. CDR3 coding DNA: TGTGCCAGCAGCTTAACAGGGGCTAGCGGGGGGGCGGGGGAGCAGTTCTTC.

The V call is TRBV2, the J call TRBJ1-2; 8 nucleotides match TRBD1. J gave up 6 bases and V 8 bases, and 5 bases lay outside the gene matches. The germline gives CDR1 SNHLY, CDR2 FYNNEI. The CDR3 is 12 amino acids. For the CDR3, the DNA is TGTGCCAGCGGGGGACAGGAGAATGGCTACACCTTC. Protein: CASGGQENGYTF.

The gene calls are TRBV6-5 and TRBJ2-1, with TRBD2 matching over 7 bases. V dropped 5 bases and J dropped 5; count of bases not matched to a gene: 6. The germline CDR1 and CDR2 sequences are MNHEY and SVGAGI. The CDR3 runs to 14 residues. CDR3 loop: CASSPTGGNNEQFF. Here the CDR3 DNA reads TGTGCCAGCAGTCCTACGGGGGGTAACAATGAGCAGTTCTTC.

CDR3 nucleotides: TGCGCCAGCAGCCAAGAAGTCCCGGGGGCCCCCTTGGACAATGAGCAGTTCTTC. It codes for CASSQEVPGAPLDNEQFF. This chain links TRBV4-1 with TRBJ2-1; perhaps D is TRBD1 or TRBD2 (6 bases each). The CDR3 totals 18 residues. Deletions cut 0 bases from V and 5 bases from J, with 20 bases between. Looked up from germline, CDR1 is MGHRA and CDR2 is YSYEKL.

A few counts support this clonotype. At one end, the junction sequence differs from germline, possibly due to a read error. The rearrangement uses TRBV29-1 and TRBJ1-4, with D perhaps TRBD1 (6 bases). CDR1 and CDR2 (germline): SQVTM, ANQGSEA. This CDR3 has 12 residues. The CDR3 region has the DNA TGCAGCGTTGGGACAGATAATGAAAAACTGGTTTTT. Its protein is CSVGTDNEKLVF. Complete variable domain (other parts from reference TRBV29-1 and TRBJ1-4): SAVISQKPSRDICQRGTSLTIQCQVDSQVTMMFWYRQQPGQSLTLIATANQGSEATYESGFVIDKFPISRPNLTFSTLTVSNMSPEDSSIYLCSVGTDNEKLVFGSGTQLSVL.

This clonotype was seen more than once but under ten times. The genes are TRBV7-2 and TRBJ1-4; 11 bases align to TRBD1. The CDR3 is 15 residues long. Trimming removed 5 bases from V and 4 bases from J; junction bases left unmatched: 3. Germline lookup yields CDR1 SGHTA and CDR2 FQGNSA. The CDR3 loop reads CASSIGTGGNEKLFF. CDR3 in DNA: TGTGCCAGCAGCATCGGGACAGGGGGTAATGAAAAACTGTTTTTT.